The clone carrying this T cell receptor (beta chain) has more than one count but fewer than ten. Its antigen is still unknown. This specimen comes from a study of T-cell memory formation after mild COVID-19. Study overall: The TCR clusters were mostly specific to one donor. Overall study findings and caveats: Day 15 to 85 contracting clones showed balanced CD4/CD8; later expanders leaned CD4+. The authors left the SARS-CoV-2 specificity of second-wave clones peaking on day 37 unconfirmed.

One entry per CDR3 protein, called by TCRdb with MiXCR from the 5' RACE reads. The sample lists 150,000 to 200,000 distinct CDR3 sequences; approximately 16% were seen once. Sequenced: PBMCs or a T cell subset sorted from them (not recorded which). The receptor's source is an adult woman who had mild COVID-19 (a few samples of this study predate the infection). Cell type and time point are not known.

CDR3 sequence (DNA): TGTGCCAGCAGCTTAACCGGCGGGGGCGCATACACTGAAGCTTTCTTT. It translates to CASSLTGGGAYTEAFF. The chain uses TRBV7-9 and TRBJ1-1; TRBD1 is a possible D gene (6 bases). The V end was cut by 2 bases, the J end by 3 bases, with 16 bases between. CDR1 is SEHNR, CDR2 FQNEAQ, per germline (reference sequence). This CDR3 is 16 amino acids long.